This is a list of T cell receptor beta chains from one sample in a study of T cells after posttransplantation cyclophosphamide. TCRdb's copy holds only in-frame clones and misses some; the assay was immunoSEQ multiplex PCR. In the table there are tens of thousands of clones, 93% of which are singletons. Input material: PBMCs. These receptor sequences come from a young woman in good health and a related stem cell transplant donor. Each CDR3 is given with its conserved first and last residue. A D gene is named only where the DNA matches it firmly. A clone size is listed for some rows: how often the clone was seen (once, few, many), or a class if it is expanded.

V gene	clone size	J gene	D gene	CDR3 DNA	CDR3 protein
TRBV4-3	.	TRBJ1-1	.	TGCGCCAGCAGCGGGGGGGCCGGAGACACTGAAGCTTTCTTT	CASSGGAGDTEAFF
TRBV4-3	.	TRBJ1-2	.	TGCGCCAGCAGCCACGAAATCTATGTACTACAGGGAGCGATGGGAGGCTACACCTTC	CASSHEIYVLQGAMGGYTF
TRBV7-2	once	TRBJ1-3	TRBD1	TGTGCCAGCAGGACAGGGGGCTCTGGAAACACCATATATTTT	CASRTGGSGNTIYF
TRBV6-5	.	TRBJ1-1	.	TGTGCCAGCAGTTACCAGGGGATGAACACTGAAGCTTTCTTT	CASSYQGMNTEAFF
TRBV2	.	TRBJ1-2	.	TGTGCCAGCAGTCCAGCCGTGCCCTATGGCTACACCTTC	CASSPAVPYGYTF
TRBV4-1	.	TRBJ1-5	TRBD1	TGCGCCAGCAGCCGAAGCCTGGACAGGGGGGGTCAGCCCCAGCATTTT	CASSRSLDRGGQPQHF
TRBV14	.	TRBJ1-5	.	TGTGCCAGCAGCCAAGTTGTCACGTCTTGGACTCCAACTTATTATAGCAATCAGCCCCAGCATTTT	CASSQVVTSWTPTYYSNQPQHF
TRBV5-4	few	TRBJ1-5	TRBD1	TGTGCCAGCGGGACAGGGGGCGAACAGCCCCAGCATTTT	CASGTGGEQPQHF
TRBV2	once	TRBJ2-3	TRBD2	TGTGCCAGCAGTGAACTCGCGGGGGGGCGCACAGATACGCAGTATTTT	CASSELAGGRTDTQYF
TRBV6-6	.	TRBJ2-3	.	TGTGCCAGCACCACGAGTCCATTCACAGAAGGTACGCAGTATTTT	CASTTSPFTEGTQYF
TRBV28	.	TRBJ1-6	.	TGTGCCAGCAGTTTATGGACAGCAAATTCACCCCTCCACTTT	CASSLWTANSPLHF
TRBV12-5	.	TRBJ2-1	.	TGTGCTAGTGGCTTTGGGGATGGGGGGGCCAGAAATGAGCAGTTCTTC	CASGFGDGGARNEQFF
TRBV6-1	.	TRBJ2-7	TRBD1	TGTGCCAGCACCTCCGGGACAGGTGGGACCTACGAGCAGTACTTC	CASTSGTGGTYEQYF
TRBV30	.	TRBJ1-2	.	TGTGCCTGGAGTGGAGGGGGTCACTATGGCTACACCTTC	CAWSGGGHYGYTF
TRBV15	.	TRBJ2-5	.	TGTGCCACCAGCAGAGCTCTTGAGGAGACCCAGTACTTC	CATSRALEETQYF
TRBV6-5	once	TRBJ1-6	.	TGTGCCAGCAGCTACGCGCCAGGGAGACATTATTCACCCCTCCACTTT	CASSYAPGRHYSPLHF
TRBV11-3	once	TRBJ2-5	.	TGTGCCAGCAGCTTATCCGGACAAGAGACCCAGTACTTC	CASSLSGQETQYF
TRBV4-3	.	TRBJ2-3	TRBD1	TGCGCCAGCAGCCAGTTGGGACAGGACACAGATACGCAGTATTTT	CASSQLGQDTDTQYF
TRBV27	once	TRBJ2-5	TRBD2	TGTGCCAGCAGTCCCGGTCGGGGGGGCCTGGAGACCCAGTACTTC	CASSPGRGGLETQYF
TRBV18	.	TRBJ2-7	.	TGTGCCAGCTCACCGACCCTCAGGGGCTACGAGCAGTACTTC	CASSPTLRGYEQYF
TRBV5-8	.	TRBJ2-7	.	TGTGCCAGCAGCTTAGGGGGGTACGACGAGCAGTACTTC	CASSLGGYDEQYF
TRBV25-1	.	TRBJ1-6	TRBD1	TGTGCCAGCAGCTGGGACAGGGACAATTCACCCCTCCACTTT	CASSWDRDNSPLHF
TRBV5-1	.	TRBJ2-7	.	TGCGCCAGCAGCGGGGACTGGGCAACATCCTACGAGCAGTACTTC	CASSGDWATSYEQYF
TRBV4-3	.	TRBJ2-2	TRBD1	TGCGCCAGCAGCCCCCGGGACAGGGCGGGCGGGGAGCTGTTTTTT	CASSPRDRAGGELFF
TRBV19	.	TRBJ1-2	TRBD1	TGTGCCAGTAGTCCTAGGACAGGGGGCAACTATGGCTACACCTTC	CASSPRTGGNYGYTF
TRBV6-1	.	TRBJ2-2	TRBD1	TGTGCCAGCGGGACAGGGGATGGTCCCGGGGAGCTGTTTTTT	CASGTGDGPGELFF
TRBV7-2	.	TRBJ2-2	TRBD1	TGTGCCAGCAGCCCCCGGACAGGCCGGGTCACCGGGGAGCTGTTTTTT	CASSPRTGRVTGELFF
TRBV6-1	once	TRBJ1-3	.	TGTGCCAGCAAACCCAATACAGCCTCTGGAAACACCATATATTTT	CASKPNTASGNTIYF
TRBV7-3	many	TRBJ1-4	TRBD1	TGTGCCAGCAGCTTAACTCGGGACCGGTGGACAGGGACTAATGAAAAACTGTTTTTT	CASSLTRDRWTGTNEKLFF
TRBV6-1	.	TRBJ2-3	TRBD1	TGTGCCAGCAGTGTGGACAGGGGCGAGATAGATACGCAGTATTTT	CASSVDRGEIDTQYF
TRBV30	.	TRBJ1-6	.	TGTGCCTGGAGTGGGGTCCGTTCACCCCTCCACTTT	CAWSGVRSPLHF
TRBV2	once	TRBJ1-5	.	TGTGCCAGCAAGGCAGGGCGGGGGAGCAATCAGCCCCAGCATTTT	CASKAGRGSNQPQHF
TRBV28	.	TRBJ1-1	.	TGTGCCAGCAGTTTCGAACAGGCAATAGGCACTGAAGCTTTCTTT	CASSFEQAIGTEAFF
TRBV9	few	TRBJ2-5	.	TGTGCCAGCAGGCGGACTGAGCAAGAGACCCAGTACTTC	CASRRTEQETQYF
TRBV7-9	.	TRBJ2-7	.	TGTGCCAGCAGCTTATCGGACCCCTACGAGCAGTACTTC	CASSLSDPYEQYF
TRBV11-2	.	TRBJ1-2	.	TGTGCCAGCAGCTTGGCAGGGCTCTCTAACTATGGCTACACCTTC	CASSLAGLSNYGYTF
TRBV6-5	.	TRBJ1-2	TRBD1	TGTGCCAGCAGTTTTGGACAGGGGGCGGGGAACTATGGCTACACCTTC	CASSFGQGAGNYGYTF
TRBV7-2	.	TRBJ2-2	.	TGTGCCAGCAGCTTTAGTTCGGGGGGCTGGTTTAACACCGGGGAGCTGTTTTTT	CASSFSSGGWFNTGELFF
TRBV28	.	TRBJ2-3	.	TGTGCCAGCAGTTTATACCCCCCCGGGGGTTACACAGATACGCAGTATTTT	CASSLYPPGGYTDTQYF
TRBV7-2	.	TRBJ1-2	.	TGTGCCAGCAGCTTAGCGGCAGGCCCGGGAACCTTC	CASSLAAGPGTF
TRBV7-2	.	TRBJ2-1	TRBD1	TGTGCCAGCAGCCGAGAGGGGGCCTCCTACAATGAGCAGTTCTTC	CASSREGASYNEQFF
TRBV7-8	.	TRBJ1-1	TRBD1	TGTGCCAGCAGCTCTGGGACAGGGGGCTGGGGCACTGAAGCTTTCTTT	CASSSGTGGWGTEAFF
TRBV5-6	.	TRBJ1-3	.	TGTGCCAGCAGCTTGGGACTCGGATACGGAAACACCATATATTTT	CASSLGLGYGNTIYF